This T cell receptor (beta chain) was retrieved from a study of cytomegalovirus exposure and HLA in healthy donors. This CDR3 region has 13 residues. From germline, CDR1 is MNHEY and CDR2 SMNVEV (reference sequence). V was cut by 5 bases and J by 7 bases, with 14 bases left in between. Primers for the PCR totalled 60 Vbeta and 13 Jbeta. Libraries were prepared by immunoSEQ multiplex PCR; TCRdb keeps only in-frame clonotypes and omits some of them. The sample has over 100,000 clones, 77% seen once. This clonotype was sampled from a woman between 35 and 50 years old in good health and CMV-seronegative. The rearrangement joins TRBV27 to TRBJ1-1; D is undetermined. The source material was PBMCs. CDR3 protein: CASSPSRAGEAFF. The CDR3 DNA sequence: TGTGCCAGCAGTCCTTCTAGGGCGGGTGAAGCTTTCTTT.